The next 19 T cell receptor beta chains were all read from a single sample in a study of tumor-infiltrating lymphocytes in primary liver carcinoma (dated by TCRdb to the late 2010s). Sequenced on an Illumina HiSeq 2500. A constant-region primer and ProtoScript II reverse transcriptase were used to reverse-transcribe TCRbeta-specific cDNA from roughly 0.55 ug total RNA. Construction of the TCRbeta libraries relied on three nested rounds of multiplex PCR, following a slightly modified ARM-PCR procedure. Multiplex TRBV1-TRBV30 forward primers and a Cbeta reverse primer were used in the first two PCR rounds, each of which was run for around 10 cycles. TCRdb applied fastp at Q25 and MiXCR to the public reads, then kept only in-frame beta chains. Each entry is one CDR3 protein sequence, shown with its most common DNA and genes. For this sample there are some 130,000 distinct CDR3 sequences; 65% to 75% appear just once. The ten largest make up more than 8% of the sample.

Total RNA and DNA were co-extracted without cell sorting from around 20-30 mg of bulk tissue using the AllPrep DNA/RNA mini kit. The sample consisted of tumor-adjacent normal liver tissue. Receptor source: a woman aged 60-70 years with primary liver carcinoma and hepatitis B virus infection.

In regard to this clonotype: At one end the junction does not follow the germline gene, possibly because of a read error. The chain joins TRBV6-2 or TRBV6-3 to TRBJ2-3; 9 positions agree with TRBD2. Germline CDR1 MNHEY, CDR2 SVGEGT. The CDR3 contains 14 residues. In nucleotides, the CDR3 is TGTGCTAGCAAGACTAGCGGATTCACAGAAACGCAGTATTTT. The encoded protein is CASKTSGFTETQYF.

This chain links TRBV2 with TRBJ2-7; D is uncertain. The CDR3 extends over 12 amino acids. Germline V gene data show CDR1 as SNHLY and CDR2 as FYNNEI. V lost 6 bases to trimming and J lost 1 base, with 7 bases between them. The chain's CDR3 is CASRGSSYEQYF. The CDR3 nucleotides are TGTGCCAGCAGGGGATCTTCCTACGAGCAGTACTTC.

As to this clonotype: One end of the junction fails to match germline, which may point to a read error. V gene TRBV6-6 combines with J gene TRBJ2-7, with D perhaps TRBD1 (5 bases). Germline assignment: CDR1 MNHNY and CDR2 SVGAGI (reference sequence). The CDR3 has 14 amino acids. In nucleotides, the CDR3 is TGTGCCAGAAGTTACAGGAGTGGCACCTACGAGCAGTACTTC. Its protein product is CARSYRSGTYEQYF.

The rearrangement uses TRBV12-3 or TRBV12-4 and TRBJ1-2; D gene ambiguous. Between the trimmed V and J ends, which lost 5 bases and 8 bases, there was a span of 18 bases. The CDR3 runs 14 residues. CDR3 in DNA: TGTGCCAGCAGTCCTCCCCGTGCAGGACTCGGCTACACCTTC. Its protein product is CASSPPRAGLGYTF.

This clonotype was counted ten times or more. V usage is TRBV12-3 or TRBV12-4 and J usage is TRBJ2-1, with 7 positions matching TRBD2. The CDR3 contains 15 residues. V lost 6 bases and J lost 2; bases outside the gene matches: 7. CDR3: CASRPGLRPYNEQFF. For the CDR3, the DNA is TGTGCCAGCAGGCCGGGACTACGACCCTACAATGAGCAGTTCTTC.

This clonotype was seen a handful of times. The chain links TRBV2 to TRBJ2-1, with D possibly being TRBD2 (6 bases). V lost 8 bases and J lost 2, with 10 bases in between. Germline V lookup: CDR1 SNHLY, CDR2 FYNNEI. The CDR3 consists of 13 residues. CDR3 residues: CASDGGTYNEQFF. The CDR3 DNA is TGTGCCAGCGATGGGGGGACCTACAATGAGCAGTTCTTC.

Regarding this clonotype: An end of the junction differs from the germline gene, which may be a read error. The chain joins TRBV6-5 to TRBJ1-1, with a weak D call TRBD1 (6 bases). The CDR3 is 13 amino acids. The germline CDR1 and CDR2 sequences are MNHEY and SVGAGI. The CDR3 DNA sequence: TGTGTCAGCAGCCGGGACATCAACACTGAAACTTTCTTT. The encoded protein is CVSSRDINTETFF.

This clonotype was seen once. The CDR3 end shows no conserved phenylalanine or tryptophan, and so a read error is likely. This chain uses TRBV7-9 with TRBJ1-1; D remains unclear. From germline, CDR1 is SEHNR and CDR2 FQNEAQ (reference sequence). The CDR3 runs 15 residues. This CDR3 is CAGSLARYRNTEAFL. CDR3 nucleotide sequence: TGTGCCGGCAGCTTAGCGCGGTACAGAAACACTGAAGCTTTCCTT.

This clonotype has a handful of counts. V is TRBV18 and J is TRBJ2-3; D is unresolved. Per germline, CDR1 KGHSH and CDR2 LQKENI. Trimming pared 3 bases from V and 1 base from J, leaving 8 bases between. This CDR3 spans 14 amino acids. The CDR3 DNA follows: TGTGCCAGCTCACCTCCCAGACGCACAGATACGCAGTATTTT. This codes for CASSPPRRTDTQYF.

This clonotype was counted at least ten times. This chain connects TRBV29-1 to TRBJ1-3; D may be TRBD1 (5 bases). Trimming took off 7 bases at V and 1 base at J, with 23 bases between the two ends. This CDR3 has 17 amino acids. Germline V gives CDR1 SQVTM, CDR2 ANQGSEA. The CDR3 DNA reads TGCAGCGCTCAAAGAGGAGACAGAACGGGATCTGGAAACACCATATATTTT. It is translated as CSAQRGDRTGSGNTIYF.

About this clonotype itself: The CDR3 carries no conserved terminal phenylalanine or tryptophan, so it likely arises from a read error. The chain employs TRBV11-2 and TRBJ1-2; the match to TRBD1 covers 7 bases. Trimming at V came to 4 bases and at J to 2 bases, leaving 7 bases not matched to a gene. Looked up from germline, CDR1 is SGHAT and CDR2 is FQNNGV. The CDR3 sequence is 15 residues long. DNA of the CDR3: TGTGCCAGCAGCTCGGGACAGTCTTCCAACTATGGCTACACCTAC. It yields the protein CASSSGQSSNYGYTY.

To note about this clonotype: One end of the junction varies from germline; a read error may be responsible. In DNA form, the CDR3 reads TGTGCCTGCAGCCACGGCGGGACCAGCGGACCCTCAGACAATGAGCAGTTCTTC. Amino acid sequence: CACSHGGTSGPSDNEQFF. V and J are TRBV14 and TRBJ2-1; tentative D call: TRBD2 (6 bases). In germline, CDR1 is SGHDN, CDR2 FVKESK. This CDR3 has 18 residues.

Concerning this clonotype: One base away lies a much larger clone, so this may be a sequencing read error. The CDR3 DNA reads TGTGCCTGGAGCCCGACAGGGGGTAGCAATCAGCCCCAGTATTTT. This codes for CAWSPTGGSNQPQYF. The rearrangement uses TRBV30 and TRBJ1-5; TRBD1 matches at 9 bases. The better agreement between TRBJ2-3 and the DNA end casts doubt on the J call. Germline loops: CDR1 GTSNPN, CDR2 SVGIG (reference sequence). The CDR3 extends over 15 amino acids.

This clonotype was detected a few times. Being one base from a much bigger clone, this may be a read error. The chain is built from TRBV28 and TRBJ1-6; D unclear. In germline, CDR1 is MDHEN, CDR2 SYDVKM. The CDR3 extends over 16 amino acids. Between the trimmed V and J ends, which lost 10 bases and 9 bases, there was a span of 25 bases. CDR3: CANSQGSPVGSSPLHF. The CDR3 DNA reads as TGTGCCAACAGCCAAGGGTCTCCGGTTGGGAGTTCACCCCTCCACTTT.

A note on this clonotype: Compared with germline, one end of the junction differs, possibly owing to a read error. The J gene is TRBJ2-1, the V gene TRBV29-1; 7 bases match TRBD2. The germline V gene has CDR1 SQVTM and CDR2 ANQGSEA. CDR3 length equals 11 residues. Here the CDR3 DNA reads TGTAGCGCAAGCGGGGTCGGGGAGAAGTTCTTC. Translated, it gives CSASGVGEKFF.

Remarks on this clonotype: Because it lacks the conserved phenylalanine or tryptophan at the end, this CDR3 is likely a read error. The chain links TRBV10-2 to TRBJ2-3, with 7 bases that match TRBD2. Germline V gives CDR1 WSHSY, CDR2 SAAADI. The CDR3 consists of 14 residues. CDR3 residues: CASSRLASTDTQYL. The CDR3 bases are TGCGCCAGCAGTCGACTAGCCAGCACGGATACGCAGTATCTT.

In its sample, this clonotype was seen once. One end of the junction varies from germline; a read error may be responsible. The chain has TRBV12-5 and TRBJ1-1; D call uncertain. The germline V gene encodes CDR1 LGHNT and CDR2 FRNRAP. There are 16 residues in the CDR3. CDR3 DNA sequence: TGTGCTAATGGTTTGGTACTGGGTAGCCTCGATATTGAAGCTTTCTTT. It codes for CANGLVLGSLDIEAFF.

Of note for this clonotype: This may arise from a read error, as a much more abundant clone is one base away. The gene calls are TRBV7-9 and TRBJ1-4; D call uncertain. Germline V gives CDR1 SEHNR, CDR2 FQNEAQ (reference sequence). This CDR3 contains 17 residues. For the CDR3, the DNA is TGTGCCAGCAGCTTAGACTTGGGCACTTCAACTAATGAAAAACCGTTTTTT. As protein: CASSLDLGTSTNEKPFF.

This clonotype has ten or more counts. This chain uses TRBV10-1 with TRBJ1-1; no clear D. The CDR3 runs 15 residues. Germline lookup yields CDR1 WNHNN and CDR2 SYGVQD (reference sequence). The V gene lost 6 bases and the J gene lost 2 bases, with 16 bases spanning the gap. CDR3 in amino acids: CASSPGRNGNTEAFF. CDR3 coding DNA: TGCGCCAGCAGCCCCGGACGGAACGGCAACACTGAAGCTTTCTTT.